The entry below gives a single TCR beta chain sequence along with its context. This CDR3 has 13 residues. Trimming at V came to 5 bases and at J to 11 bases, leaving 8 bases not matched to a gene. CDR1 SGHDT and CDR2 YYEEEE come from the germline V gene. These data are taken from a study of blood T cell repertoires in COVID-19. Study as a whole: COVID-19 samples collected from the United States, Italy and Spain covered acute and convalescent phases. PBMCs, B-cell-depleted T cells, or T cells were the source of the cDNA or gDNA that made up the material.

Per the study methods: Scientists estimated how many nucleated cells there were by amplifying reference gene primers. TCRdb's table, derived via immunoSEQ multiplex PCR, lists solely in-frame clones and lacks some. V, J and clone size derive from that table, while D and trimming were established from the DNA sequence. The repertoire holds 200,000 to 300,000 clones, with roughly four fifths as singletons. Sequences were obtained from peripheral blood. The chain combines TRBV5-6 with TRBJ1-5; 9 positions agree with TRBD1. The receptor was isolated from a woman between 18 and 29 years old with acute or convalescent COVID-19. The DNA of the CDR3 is TGTGCCAGCAGACGGACAGGGGAGGGTACCCAGCATTTT. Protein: CASRRTGEGTQHF.